This section outlines one T cell receptor beta chain sequence together with its context. Its antigen is still unknown. Per-base qualities were not stored, and no clone one base away is much larger. Participants in the prospective study were enrolled through a virtual design, were aged about 18 to 89 years, and lived in approximately 25 United States geographic areas. To assign participants to cohorts, the prospective study relied on clinical history that participants themselves reported in a screening survey and a study questionnaire. ImmuneRACE Cohort 3 recovered participants were defined by two consecutive negative NP/OP PCR tests, healthcare professional clearance, or symptom resolution. Each participant in the prospective study had whole blood, serum and a nasopharyngeal or oropharyngeal swab collected by mobile phlebotomists. Prospective study participants could optionally give additional blood draws and questionnaires over an approximately 2-month period. Before DNA extraction, blood samples from the prospective study were shipped at room temperature or frozen.

This sample was included in a study of blood T cell repertoires in COVID-19 (TCRdb year 2020). In terms of the full investigation: The collaborator samples originated in the United States, Italy and Spain and spanned the acute and convalescent phases of COVID-19. The repertoires were released in a freely available public database intended as a resource for research on the immune response to SARS-CoV-2. The material from the prospective study consisted of cDNA or gDNA derived from T cells, B-cell-depleted T cells, or PBMCs. The dataset comprised deeply sampled blood TCRbeta repertoires from subjects exposed to, actively infected with, or recovered from COVID-19. Sample metadata almost always included a de-identified subject ID, COVID-19 status, age in years and sex. Where available, HLA class I and class II types were taken from metadata supplied by the sample provider and were not determined by assay-based typing. Samples came from the ongoing ImmuneRACE study (first 160 participants) plus 1,254 subjects from 6 global collaborators. The research as a whole found: Clinical and demographic metadata were provided uncurated, with the amount varying by source and participant.

Trimming at the junction amounts to 4 bases on V and 8 bases on J, and the germline ends lie 23 bases apart. The CDR3 spans 16 residues, from the cysteine through the phenylalanine. CDR3 DNA is the only sequence kept; it has 48 bases, read in frame from the first base. The germline V gene (reference sequence) gives CDR1 as SEHNR and CDR2 as FQNEAQ. The immunoSEQ Assay, a bias-controlled multiplex PCR, was used to amplify TCRbeta CDR3 regions from genomic DNA. The study's processing was this. The number of nucleated cells in each sample was estimated by amplification of reference gene primers within the assay. To quantify the absolute abundance of each unique TCRbeta CDR3 rearrangement, sequence reads were collapsed and filtered. For each sample, productive Simpson clonality was calculated by taking the square root of Simpson's diversity index across productive rearrangements. Sourced from immuneACCESS, this table was stored by TCRdb with only in-frame sequences that have V and J called. A share of the clones is absent; for the studies checked, an unresolved V gene accounts for under half, and the remainder has no known explanation. V, J and clone size reflect that table, while D and trimming were determined from the DNA. This sample gives about 320,000 clones in total; about nine tenths of them show up just once. Clones ranked in the top ten supply roughly 10% of the sample.

The rearranged segments are TRBV7-9 and TRBJ1-2; the D gene is perhaps TRBD1, from 6 matching bases. The TCR comes from a woman under 30 who had recovered from COVID-19. Sequenced material: PBMCs or T cells enriched from blood (not recorded which). The nucleotide sequence reads TGTGCCAGCAGCTCAATCAGGGACACCACTAATGCAGGCTACACCTTC. Protein translation: CASSSIRDTTNAGYTF. The CDR3, completed at both ends by the reference TRBV7-9 and TRBJ1-2 genes, gives the full variable domain DTGVSQNPRHKITKRGQNVTFRCDPISEHNRLYWYRQTLGQGPEFLTYFQNEAQLEKSRLLSDRFSAERPKGSFSTLEIQRTEQGDSAMYLCASSSIRDTTNAGYTFGSGTRLTVV.